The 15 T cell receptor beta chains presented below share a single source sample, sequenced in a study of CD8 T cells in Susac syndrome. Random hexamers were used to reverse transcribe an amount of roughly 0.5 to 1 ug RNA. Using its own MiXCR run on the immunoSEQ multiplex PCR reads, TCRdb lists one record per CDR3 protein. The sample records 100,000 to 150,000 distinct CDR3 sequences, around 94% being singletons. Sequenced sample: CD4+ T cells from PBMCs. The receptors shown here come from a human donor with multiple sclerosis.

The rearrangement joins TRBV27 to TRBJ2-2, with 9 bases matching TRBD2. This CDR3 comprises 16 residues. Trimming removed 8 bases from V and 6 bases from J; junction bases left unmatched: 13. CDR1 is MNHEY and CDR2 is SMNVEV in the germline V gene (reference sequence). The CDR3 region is CASHIAGGGAPGELFF. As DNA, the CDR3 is TGTGCCAGCCATATAGCGGGCGGGGGGGCGCCCGGGGAGCTGTTTTTT.

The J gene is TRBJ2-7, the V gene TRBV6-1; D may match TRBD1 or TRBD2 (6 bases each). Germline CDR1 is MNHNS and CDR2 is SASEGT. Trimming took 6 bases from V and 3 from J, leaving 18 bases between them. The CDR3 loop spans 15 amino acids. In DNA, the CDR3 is TGTGCCAGCAGGAAGGGGGGAGATGGTGTCTACGAGCAGTACTTC. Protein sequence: CASRKGGDGVYEQYF.

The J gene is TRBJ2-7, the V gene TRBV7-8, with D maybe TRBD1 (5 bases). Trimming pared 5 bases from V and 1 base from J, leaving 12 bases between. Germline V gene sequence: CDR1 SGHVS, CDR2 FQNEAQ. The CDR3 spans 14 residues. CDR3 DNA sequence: TGTGCCAGCAGCCTCGGACACACTTCCTACGAGCAGTACTTC. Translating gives CASSLGHTSYEQYF.

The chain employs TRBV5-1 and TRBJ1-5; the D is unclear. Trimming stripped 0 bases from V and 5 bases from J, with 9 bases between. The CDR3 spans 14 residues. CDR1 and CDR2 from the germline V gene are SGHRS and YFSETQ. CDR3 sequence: CASSLELNHQPQHF. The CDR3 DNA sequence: TGCGCCAGCAGCTTGGAACTAAACCATCAGCCCCAGCATTTT.

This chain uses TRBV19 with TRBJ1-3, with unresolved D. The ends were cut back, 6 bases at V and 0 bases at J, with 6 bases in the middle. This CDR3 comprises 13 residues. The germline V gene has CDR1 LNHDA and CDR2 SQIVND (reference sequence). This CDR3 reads CASSGSSGNTIYF. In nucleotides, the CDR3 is TGTGCCAGTAGCGGATCCTCTGGAAACACCATATATTTT.

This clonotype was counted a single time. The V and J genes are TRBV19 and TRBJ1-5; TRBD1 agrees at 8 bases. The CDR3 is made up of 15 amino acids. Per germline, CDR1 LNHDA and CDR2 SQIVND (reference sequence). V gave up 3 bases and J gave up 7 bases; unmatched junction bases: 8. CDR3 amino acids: CASSIGQGLGQPQHF. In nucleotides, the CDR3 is TGTGCCAGTAGTATCGGACAGGGCCTTGGGCAGCCCCAGCATTTT.

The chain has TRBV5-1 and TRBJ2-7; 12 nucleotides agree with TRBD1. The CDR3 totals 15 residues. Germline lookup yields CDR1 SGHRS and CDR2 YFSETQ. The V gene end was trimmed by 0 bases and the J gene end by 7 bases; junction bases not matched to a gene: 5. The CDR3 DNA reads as TGCGCCAGCAGCTTGGCGGGACAGGGGGCCGGGGAGCAGTACTTC. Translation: CASSLAGQGAGEQYF.

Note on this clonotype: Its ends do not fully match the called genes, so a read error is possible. CDR3 nucleotides: TGTGCCAGCAGAGAAGACAGGGGGCCTACGAACTATGGCTACACCTTC. Translated, it gives CASREDRGPTNYGYTF. This rearrangement joins TRBV6-1 to TRBJ1-2, with 10 bases identical to TRBD1. Germline CDR1 MNHNS, CDR2 SASEGT. This CDR3 has 16 amino acids.

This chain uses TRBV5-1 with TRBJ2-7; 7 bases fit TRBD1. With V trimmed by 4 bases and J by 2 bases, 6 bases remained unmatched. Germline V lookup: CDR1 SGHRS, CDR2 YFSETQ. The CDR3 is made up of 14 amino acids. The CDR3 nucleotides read TGCGCCAGCAGCCCGGGACAGACCGCCTACGAGCAGTACTTC. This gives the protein CASSPGQTAYEQYF.

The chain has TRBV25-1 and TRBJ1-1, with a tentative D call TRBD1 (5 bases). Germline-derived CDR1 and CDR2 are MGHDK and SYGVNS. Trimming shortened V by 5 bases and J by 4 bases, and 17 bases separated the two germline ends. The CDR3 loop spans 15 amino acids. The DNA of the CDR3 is TGTGCCAGCAGTCCGTTGAATCAGGGCACCACTGAAGCTTTCTTT. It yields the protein CASSPLNQGTTEAFF.

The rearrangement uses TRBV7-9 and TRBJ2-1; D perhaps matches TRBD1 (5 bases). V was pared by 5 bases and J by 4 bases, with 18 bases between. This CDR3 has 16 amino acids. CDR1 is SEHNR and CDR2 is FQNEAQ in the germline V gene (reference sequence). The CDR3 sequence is CASSPGVGQGYNEQFF. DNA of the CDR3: TGTGCCAGCAGCCCTGGTGTGGGCCAGGGATACAATGAGCAGTTCTTC.

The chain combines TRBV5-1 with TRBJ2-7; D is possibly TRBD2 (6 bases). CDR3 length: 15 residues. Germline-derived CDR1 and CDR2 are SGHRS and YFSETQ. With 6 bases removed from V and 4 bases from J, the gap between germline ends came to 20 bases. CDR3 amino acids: CASNPTGVVGYEQYF. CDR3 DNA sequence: TGCGCCAGCAACCCGACGGGAGTAGTGGGTTACGAGCAGTACTTC. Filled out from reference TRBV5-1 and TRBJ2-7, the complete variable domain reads KAGVTQTPRYLIKTRGQQVTLSCSPISGHRSVSWYQQTPGQGLQFLFEYFSETQRNKGNFPGRFSGRQFSNSRSEMNVSTLELGDSALYLCASNPTGVVGYEQYFGPGTRLTVT.

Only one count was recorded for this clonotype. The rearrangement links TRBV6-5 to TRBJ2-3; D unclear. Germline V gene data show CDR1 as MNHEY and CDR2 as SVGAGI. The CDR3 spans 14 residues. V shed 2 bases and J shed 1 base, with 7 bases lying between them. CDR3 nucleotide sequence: TGTGCCAGCAGTTACAACAGCGGCACAGATACGCAGTATTTT. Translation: CASSYNSGTDTQYF.

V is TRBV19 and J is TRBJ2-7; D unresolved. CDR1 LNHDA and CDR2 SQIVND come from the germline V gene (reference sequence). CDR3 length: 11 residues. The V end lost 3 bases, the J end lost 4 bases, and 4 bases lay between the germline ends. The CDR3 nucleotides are TGTGCCAGTAGTATGGGTTACGAGCAGTACTTC. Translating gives CASSMGYEQYF. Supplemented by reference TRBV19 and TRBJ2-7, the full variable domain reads DGGITQSPKYLFRKEGQNVTLSCEQNLNHDAMYWYRQDPGQGLRLIYYSQIVNDFQKGDIAEGYSVSREKKESFPLTVTSAQKNPTAFYLCASSMGYEQYFGPGTRLTVT.

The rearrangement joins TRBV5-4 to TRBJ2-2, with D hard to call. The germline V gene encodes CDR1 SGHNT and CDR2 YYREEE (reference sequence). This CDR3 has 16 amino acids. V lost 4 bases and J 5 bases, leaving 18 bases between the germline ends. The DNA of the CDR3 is TGTGCCAGCAGCCCCCGAGGCTCCCTGGGGACCGGGGAGCTGTTTTTT. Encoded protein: CASSPRGSLGTGELFF.